This T cell receptor (beta chain) was observed in a study of technical replicates of blood from several donors. The protocol was immunoSEQ multiplex PCR, while the TCRdb copy is restricted to in-frame clones and leaves out a portion. The sample holds about 57,000 clones, around nine tenths seen once. The junction had 13 bases not matched to a gene; V was cut back by 4 bases and J by 8 bases. Germline CDR1 is LGHNA and CDR2 is YNFKEQ. The CDR3 is 17 residues long. Sequencing input: PBMCs. The gene calls are TRBV4-2 and TRBJ2-1, with 11 bases aligning to TRBD2. The sequence was obtained from a human donor in good health. Some clones in this sample may be carry-over from other donors' samples. This chain's CDR3 is CASSPRSGSGGVYEQFF. The CDR3 DNA is TGTGCCAGCAGCCCCCGTTCGGGTAGCGGGGGGGTCTATGAGCAGTTCTTC.